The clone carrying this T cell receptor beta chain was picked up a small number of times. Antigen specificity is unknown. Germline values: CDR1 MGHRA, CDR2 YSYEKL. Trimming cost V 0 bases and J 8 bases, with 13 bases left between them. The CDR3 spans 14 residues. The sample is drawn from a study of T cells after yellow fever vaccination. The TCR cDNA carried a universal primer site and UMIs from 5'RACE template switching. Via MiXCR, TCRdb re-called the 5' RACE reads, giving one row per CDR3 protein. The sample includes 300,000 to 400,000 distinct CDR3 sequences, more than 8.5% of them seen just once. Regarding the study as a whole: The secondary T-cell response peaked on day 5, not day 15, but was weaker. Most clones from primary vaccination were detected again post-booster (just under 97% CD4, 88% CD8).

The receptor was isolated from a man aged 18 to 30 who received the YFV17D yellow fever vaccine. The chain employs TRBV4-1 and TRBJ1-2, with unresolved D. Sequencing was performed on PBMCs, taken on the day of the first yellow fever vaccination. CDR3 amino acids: CASSQDIRVSGYTF. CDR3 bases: TGCGCCAGCAGCCAAGATATTAGAGTCTCCGGCTACACCTTC.